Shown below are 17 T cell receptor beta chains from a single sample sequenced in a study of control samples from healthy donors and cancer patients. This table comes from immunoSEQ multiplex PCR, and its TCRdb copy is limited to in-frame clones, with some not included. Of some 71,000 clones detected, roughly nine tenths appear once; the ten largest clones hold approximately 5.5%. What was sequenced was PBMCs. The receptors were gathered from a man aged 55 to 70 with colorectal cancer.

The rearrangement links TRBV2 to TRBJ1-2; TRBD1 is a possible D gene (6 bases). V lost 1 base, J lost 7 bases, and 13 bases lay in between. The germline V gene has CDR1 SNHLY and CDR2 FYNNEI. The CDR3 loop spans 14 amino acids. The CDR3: CASSEEGGKVGYTF. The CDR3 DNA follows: TGTGCCAGCAGTGAAGAGGGGGGGAAAGTTGGCTACACCTTC. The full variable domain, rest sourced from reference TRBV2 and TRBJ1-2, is EPEVTQTPSHQVTQMGQEVILRCVPISNHLYFYWYRQILGQKVEFLVSFYNNEISEKSEIFDDQFSVERPDGSNFTLKIRSTKLEDSAMYFCASSEEGGKVGYTFGSGTRLTVV.

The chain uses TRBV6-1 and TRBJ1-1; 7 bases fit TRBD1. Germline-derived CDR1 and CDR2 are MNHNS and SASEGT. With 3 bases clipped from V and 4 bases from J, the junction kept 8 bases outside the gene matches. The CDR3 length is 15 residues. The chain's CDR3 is CASSDRTGGSTEAFF. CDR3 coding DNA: TGTGCCAGCAGTGATAGGACAGGAGGTAGCACTGAAGCTTTCTTT.

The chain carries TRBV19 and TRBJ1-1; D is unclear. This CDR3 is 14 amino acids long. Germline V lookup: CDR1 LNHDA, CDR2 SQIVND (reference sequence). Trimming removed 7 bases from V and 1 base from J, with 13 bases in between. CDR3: CASTLGGENTEAFF. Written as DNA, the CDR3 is TGTGCCAGTACCTTGGGCGGGGAGAACACTGAAGCTTTCTTT.

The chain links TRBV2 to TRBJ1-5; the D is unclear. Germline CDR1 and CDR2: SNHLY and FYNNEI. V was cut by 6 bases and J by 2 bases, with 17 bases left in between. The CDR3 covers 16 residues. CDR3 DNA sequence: TGTGCCAGCAGGCTGCGGGCGGACGTTGGCAATCAGCCCCAGCATTTT. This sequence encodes CASRLRADVGNQPQHF.

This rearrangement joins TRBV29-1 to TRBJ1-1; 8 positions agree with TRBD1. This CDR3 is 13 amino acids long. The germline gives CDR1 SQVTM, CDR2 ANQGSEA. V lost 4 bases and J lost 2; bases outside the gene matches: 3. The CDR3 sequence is CSVGQGINTEAFF. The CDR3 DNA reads TGCAGCGTTGGACAGGGGATAAACACTGAAGCTTTCTTT.

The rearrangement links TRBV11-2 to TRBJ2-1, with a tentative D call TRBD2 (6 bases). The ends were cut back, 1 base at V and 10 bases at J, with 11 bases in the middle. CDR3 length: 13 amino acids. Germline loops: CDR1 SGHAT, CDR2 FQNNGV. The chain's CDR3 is CASSLGGAGEQFF. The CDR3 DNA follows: TGTGCCAGCAGCTTAGGAGGGGCGGGGGAGCAGTTCTTC.

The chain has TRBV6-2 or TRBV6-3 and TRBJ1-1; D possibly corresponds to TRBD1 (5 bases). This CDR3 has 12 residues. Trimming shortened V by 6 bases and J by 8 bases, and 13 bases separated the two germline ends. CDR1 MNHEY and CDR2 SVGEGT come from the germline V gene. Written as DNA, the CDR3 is TGTGCCAGCAGCCCGGGACGGAGAGAAGCTTTCTTT. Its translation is CASSPGRREAFF.

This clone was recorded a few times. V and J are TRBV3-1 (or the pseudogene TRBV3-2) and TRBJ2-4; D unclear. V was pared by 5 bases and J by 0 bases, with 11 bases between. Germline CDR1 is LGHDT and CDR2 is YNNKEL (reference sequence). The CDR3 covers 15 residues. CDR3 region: CASSKELIAKNIQYF. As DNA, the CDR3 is TGTGCCAGCAGCAAGGAATTAATAGCCAAAAACATTCAGTACTTC.

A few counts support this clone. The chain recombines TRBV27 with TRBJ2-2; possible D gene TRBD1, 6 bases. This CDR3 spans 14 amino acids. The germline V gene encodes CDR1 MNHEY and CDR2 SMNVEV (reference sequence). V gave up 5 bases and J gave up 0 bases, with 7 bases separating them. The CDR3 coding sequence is TGTGCCAGCAGTAGGGGGACGAACACCGGGGAGCTGTTTTTT. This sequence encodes CASSRGTNTGELFF.

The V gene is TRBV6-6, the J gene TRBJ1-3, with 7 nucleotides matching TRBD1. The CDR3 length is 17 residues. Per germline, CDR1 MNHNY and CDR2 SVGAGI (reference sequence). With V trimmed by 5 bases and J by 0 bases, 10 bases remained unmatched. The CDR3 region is CASSRRQGVLSGNTIYF. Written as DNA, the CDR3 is TGTGCCAGCAGTCGCCGGCAGGGGGTACTCTCTGGAAACACCATATATTTT.

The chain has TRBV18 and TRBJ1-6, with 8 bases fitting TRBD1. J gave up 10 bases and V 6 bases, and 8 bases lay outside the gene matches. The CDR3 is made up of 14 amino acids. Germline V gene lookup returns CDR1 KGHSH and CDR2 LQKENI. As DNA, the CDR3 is TGTGCCAGCTCGCCGACAGGGGAGCGATCACCCCTCCACTTT. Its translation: CASSPTGERSPLHF. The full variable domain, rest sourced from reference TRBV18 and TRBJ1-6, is NAGVMQNPRHLVRRRGQEARLRCSPMKGHSHVYWYRQLPEEGLKFMVYLQKENIIDESGMPKERFSAEFPKEGPSILRIQQVVRGDSAAYFCASSPTGERSPLHFGNGTRLTVT.

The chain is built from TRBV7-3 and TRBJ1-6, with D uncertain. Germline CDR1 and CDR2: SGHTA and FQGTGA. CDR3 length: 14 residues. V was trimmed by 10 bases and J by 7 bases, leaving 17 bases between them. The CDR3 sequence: CANPRMTGNSPLHF. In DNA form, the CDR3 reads TGTGCCAACCCCAGGATGACGGGGAATTCACCCCTCCACTTT.

This CDR3 reads CASSFGRGRNEQFF. CDR3 coding DNA: TGTGCCAGCAGTTTTGGACGGGGTCGGAATGAGCAGTTCTTC. The chain links TRBV6-5 to TRBJ2-1; D is perhaps TRBD2 (5 bases). V gave up 4 bases and J gave up 7 bases, with 14 bases separating them. The germline CDR1 and CDR2 sequences are MNHEY and SVGAGI. CDR3 size: 14 residues.

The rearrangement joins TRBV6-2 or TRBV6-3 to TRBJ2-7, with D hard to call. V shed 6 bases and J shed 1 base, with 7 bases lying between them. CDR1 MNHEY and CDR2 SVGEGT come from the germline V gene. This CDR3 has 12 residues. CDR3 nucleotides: TGTGCCAGCAGCCCCGGTTCCTACGAGCAGTACTTC. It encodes CASSPGSYEQYF.

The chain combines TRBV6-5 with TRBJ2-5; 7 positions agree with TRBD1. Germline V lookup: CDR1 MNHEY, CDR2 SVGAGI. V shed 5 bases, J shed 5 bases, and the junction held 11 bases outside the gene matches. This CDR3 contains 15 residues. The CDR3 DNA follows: TGTGCCAGCAGTACTTACAGGGGAGTAGTTGAGACCCAGTACTTC. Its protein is CASSTYRGVVETQYF.

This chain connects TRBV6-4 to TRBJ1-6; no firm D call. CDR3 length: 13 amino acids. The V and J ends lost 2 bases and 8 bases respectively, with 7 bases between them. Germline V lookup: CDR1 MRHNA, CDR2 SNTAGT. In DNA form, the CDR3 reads TGTGCCAGCAGTGACGGGCCCGATTCACCCCTCCACTTT. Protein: CASSDGPDSPLHF.

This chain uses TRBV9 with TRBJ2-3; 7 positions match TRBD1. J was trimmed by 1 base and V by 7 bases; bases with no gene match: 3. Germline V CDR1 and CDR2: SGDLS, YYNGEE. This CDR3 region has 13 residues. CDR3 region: CASGQGGTDTQYF. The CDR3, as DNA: TGTGCCAGCGGGCAGGGGGGCACAGATACGCAGTATTTT.